These 19 T cell receptor beta chains were sequenced from one sample in a study of Ad26.COV2.S vaccination and SARS-CoV-2 variants. Specified treatment: approximately 18 received Ad26.COV2.S at low or high dose, single or two shots; 5 received placebo; per-sample allocation not given. All samples were drawn on day 63, counting from the first vaccine or placebo injection. Method: immunoSEQ multiplex PCR; TCRdb's copy keeps in-frame clones and lacks some. The table shows a few hundred thousand clones, with about 83% occurring only once. The sample consisted of peripheral blood, taken in a trial of Ad26.COV2.S vaccine versus placebo. All receptors derive from a person between 18 and 60 years old who received the Ad26.COV2.S COVID-19 vaccine or a placebo.

This clone was seen more than once but under ten times. The chain links TRBV5-5 to TRBJ1-5; D gene ambiguous. CDR3 length: 15 amino acids. Germline assignment: CDR1 SGHKS and CDR2 YYEKEE (reference sequence). Trimming removed 3 bases at V and 0 bases at J, with 10 bases between. The CDR3 coding sequence is TGTGCCAGCAGCTACGGCCGAACTAGCAATCAGCCCCAGCATTTT. Encoded protein: CASSYGRTSNQPQHF.

CDR3 DNA: TGCGCCAGCAGCTGGGACAGGGGGTCCTTGAACACTGAAGCTTTCTTT. It translates to CASSWDRGSLNTEAFF. The chain has TRBV5-1 and TRBJ1-1; 11 bases are shared with TRBD1. The CDR3 has 16 residues. Trimming at V came to 3 bases and at J to 0 bases, leaving 4 bases not matched to a gene. Per germline, CDR1 SGHRS and CDR2 YFSETQ.

The J gene is TRBJ2-1, the V gene TRBV15; no clear D. Trimming took 2 bases from V and 7 from J, leaving 21 bases between them. Germline lookup yields CDR1 LNHNV and CDR2 YYDKDF (reference sequence). This CDR3 comprises 17 residues. CDR3 loop: CATSRPKGYGERNEQFF. In nucleotides, the CDR3 is TGTGCCACCAGCAGACCTAAAGGATACGGAGAGAGAAATGAGCAGTTCTTC.

V is TRBV4-1 and J is TRBJ1-2; D uncertain. CDR3 length: 15 amino acids. Germline V gene data show CDR1 as MGHRA and CDR2 as YSYEKL. V shed 0 bases and J shed 2 bases, with 10 bases lying between them. The CDR3 DNA reads as TGCGCCAGCAGCCAAGAATCTCCGGGGAACTATGGCTACACCTTC. Translation: CASSQESPGNYGYTF.

V is TRBV5-4 and J is TRBJ2-3, with 7 bases identical to TRBD2. The CDR3 covers 13 residues. With 4 bases clipped from V and 11 bases from J, the junction kept 10 bases outside the gene matches. Germline V lookup: CDR1 SGHNT, CDR2 YYREEE (reference sequence). The CDR3 DNA is TGTGCCAGCAGCCCCCTCAAGCGGGGTGAGCAGTATTTT. Its translation: CASSPLKRGEQYF. The entire variable domain, with the rest obtained from reference TRBV5-4 and TRBJ2-3, is as follows: ETGVTQSPTHLIKTRGQQVTLRCSSQSGHNTVSWYQQALGQGPQFIFQYYREEENGRGNFPPRFSGLQFPNYSSELNVNALELDDSALYLCASSPLKRGEQYFGPGTRLTVL.

This sequence joins TRBV30 and TRBJ2-5; 11 bases are shared with TRBD2. Germline V gene data show CDR1 as GTSNPN and CDR2 as SVGIG (reference sequence). The CDR3 sequence is 15 residues long. V shed 0 bases and J 13 bases; nucleotides not matched to a gene: 13. The CDR3 here is CAWSVQGTSGAFWYF. CDR3 bases: TGTGCCTGGAGTGTACAGGGGACTAGCGGAGCCTTCTGGTACTTC.

This clone was seen only once. The chain employs TRBV19 and TRBJ2-7; D gene ambiguous. Germline values: CDR1 LNHDA, CDR2 SQIVND (reference sequence). The CDR3 length is 14 residues. V dropped 6 bases and J dropped 3 bases, with 15 bases sitting between them. The CDR3 here is CASSNPKISYEQYF. The CDR3 nucleotides read TGTGCCAGTAGCAACCCCAAAATAAGCTACGAGCAGTACTTC.

The CDR3 reads CASSPKVAGTYEQYF. As DNA, the CDR3 is TGTGCCAGCAGCCCAAAAGTTGCAGGGACCTACGAGCAGTACTTC. The gene calls are TRBV7-6 and TRBJ2-7, with D maybe TRBD1 (5 bases). Per germline, CDR1 SGHVS and CDR2 FNYEAQ. V was clipped by 5 bases and J by 2 bases, with 16 bases between them. The CDR3 covers 15 residues.

The chain uses TRBV7-9 and TRBJ2-7, with a weak D call TRBD2 (5 bases). This CDR3 has 13 residues. V was shortened by 5 bases and J by 5 bases, with 13 bases between the two germline ends. The germline CDR1 and CDR2 sequences are SEHNR and FQNEAQ (reference sequence). The CDR3 spells CASSLLYGDEQYF. CDR3 sequence (DNA): TGTGCCAGCAGCCTTCTATACGGGGACGAGCAGTACTTC.

V gene TRBV9 combines with J gene TRBJ1-2; 10 positions match TRBD1. The CDR3 runs 15 residues. The V gene's germline CDR1 is SGDLS and CDR2 YYNGEE. The V gene end was trimmed by 3 bases and the J gene end by 4 bases; junction bases not matched to a gene: 6. CDR3 nucleotide sequence: TGTGCCAGCAGCGCACGGGACAGGGGAATCTATGGCTACACCTTC. Translation gives CASSARDRGIYGYTF.

This chain uses TRBV19 with TRBJ1-2, with D tentatively TRBD1 (6 bases). The V gene's germline CDR1 is LNHDA and CDR2 SQIVND (reference sequence). CDR3 length: 13 amino acids. V lost 3 bases and J 8 bases, leaving 13 bases between the germline ends. The CDR3 sequence is CASSISWGGGYTF. CDR3 DNA sequence: TGTGCCAGTAGTATCTCCTGGGGGGGCGGCTACACCTTC.

The chain is built from TRBV30 and TRBJ2-7, with D tentatively TRBD1 (7 bases). The V end was cut by 5 bases, the J end by 6 bases, with 14 bases between. Germline V gene data show CDR1 as GTSNPN and CDR2 as SVGIG (reference sequence). The CDR3 runs to 12 residues. The CDR3: CAWEPQGGEQYF. The CDR3, as DNA: TGTGCCTGGGAGCCCCAGGGGGGCGAGCAGTACTTC.

The V gene is TRBV11-3, the J gene TRBJ1-6; D is undetermined. Trimming pared 3 bases from V and 5 bases from J, leaving 8 bases between. The CDR3 consists of 14 residues. Germline CDR1 reads SGHNT; CDR2 reads YENEEA. The CDR3 DNA follows: TGTGCCAGCAGCTTTTTCGGCAATAATTCACCCCTCCACTTT. It specifies CASSFFGNNSPLHF.

In its sample, this clone was seen a few times. The rearrangement uses TRBV19 and TRBJ1-2; D not certain. Germline V gives CDR1 LNHDA, CDR2 SQIVND (reference sequence). Trimming left V 3 bases short and J 4 bases short, with 9 bases between. This CDR3 has 13 amino acids. The CDR3 coding sequence is TGTGCCAGTAGTATGAGCGGTGGCTATGGCTACACCTTC. Its translation is CASSMSGGYGYTF.

This chain uses TRBV7-2 with TRBJ1-5, with TRBD1 matching 10 bases. The CDR3 has 15 residues. Germline values: CDR1 SGHTA, CDR2 FQGNSA. V gave up 5 bases and J gave up 4 bases; unmatched junction bases: 5. CDR3 DNA sequence: TGTGCCAGCAGCCTCGGGACAGGGGAGAATCAGCCCCAGCATTTT. Protein: CASSLGTGENQPQHF.

This clone was seen a few times. This sample also contains other DNA sequences that code for the same CDR3. The chain uses TRBV19 and TRBJ2-2, with 8 bases lining up with TRBD1. Looked up from germline, CDR1 is LNHDA and CDR2 is SQIVND (reference sequence). The CDR3 consists of 15 residues. The V and J ends lost 3 bases and 6 bases, in that order; junction bases with no gene match: 6. In DNA form, the CDR3 reads TGTGCCAGTAGTATCCCCGGGACAGGTGCCGGGGAGCTGTTTTTT. It specifies CASSIPGTGAGELFF.

The chain joins TRBV11-2 to TRBJ1-2; maybe TRBD1 (6 bases). Germline CDR1 SGHAT, CDR2 FQNNGV. The length of the CDR3 is 17 residues. Trimming removed 5 bases from V and 0 bases from J, with 19 bases in between. CDR3 coding DNA: TGTGCCAGCAGCCCGGCTACCAGGGGCCCTACTAACTATGGCTACACCTTC. Protein product: CASSPATRGPTNYGYTF. The whole variable domain, remainder taken from reference TRBV11-2 and TRBJ1-2, is EAGVAQSPRYKIIEKRQSVAFWCNPISGHATLYWYQQILGQGPKLLIQFQNNGVVDDSQLPKDRFSAERLKGVDSTLKIQPAKLEDSAVYLCASSPATRGPTNYGYTFGSGTRLTVV.

This sequence joins TRBV27 and TRBJ2-4; the match to TRBD1 covers 9 bases. After removal of 5 bases from V and 3 bases from J, the junction contained 8 bases not matched to a gene. The germline gives CDR1 MNHEY, CDR2 SMNVEV (reference sequence). The CDR3 spans 16 residues. CDR3 loop: CASSARQGVVKNIQYF. CDR3 DNA sequence: TGTGCCAGCAGTGCCCGACAGGGGGTAGTCAAAAACATTCAGTACTTC.

The chain carries TRBV28 and TRBJ1-2; no reliable D call. Trimming stripped 10 bases from V and 3 bases from J, with 18 bases between. CDR1 is MDHEN and CDR2 is SYDVKM in the germline V gene. CDR3 size: 14 residues. Written as DNA, the CDR3 is TGTGCCATTTCGGAGACCACTCTCCACTATGGCTACACCTTC. This sequence encodes CAISETTLHYGYTF.